This T cell receptor beta chain stems from a study of vaccination and CD4 T cells after COVID-19. Study at large: Post-diagnosis, post-COVID samples were collected after a median 101 days, ranging 35 to 161. Cultures acting as controls obtained a CEFX pool, an HIV-1 Nef pool, or no peptide. Overlapping peptides covering the spike proteins of SARS-CoV-2, HCoV-NL63, HCoV-OC43 and HCoV-229E were added to stimulate cells. The post-vaccine samples came a median roughly 70 days after dose two (range 14 to 241).

The study sequenced cultured CD4+ T cell DNA using the Oncomine TCR Beta short-read assay. TCRdb re-called the PCR reads with MiXCR, one entry per CDR3 protein. The sample contains 16,000 or so distinct CDR3 sequences, around 47% of which appear only once. As to treatment: roughly nine-day PBMC culture with coronavirus spike peptide pools or control peptides (ViraFEST assay). V lost 4 bases and J 6 bases, leaving 13 bases between the germline ends. CDR3 length: 13 amino acids. Points on this clonotype: Its specificity is unknown.

Specimen: CD4+ T cells from blood, cultured in vitro, collected after SARS-CoV-2 vaccination. The TCR comes from a human donor who had recovered from COVID-19. The V and J genes are TRBV5-3 and TRBJ1-1; D is undetermined. TRBV5-3 is an ORF for which the function is uncertain. The CDR3 DNA reads TGTGCCAGAAGCCCAGCTCCCAGGCCTGAAGCTTTCTTT. It specifies CARSPAPRPEAFF.